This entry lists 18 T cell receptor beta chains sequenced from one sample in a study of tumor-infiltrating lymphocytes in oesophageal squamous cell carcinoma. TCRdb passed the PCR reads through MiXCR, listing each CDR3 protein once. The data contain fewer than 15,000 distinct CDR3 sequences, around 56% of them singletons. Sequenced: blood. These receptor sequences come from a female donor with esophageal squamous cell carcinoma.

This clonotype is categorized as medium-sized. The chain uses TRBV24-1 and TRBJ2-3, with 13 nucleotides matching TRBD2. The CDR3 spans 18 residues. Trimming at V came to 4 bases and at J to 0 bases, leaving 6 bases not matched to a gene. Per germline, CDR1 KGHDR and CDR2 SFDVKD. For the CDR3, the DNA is TGTGCCACCAGTGAACCCGTACTAGCGGGGGGGAGCACAGATACGCAGTATTTT. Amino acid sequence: CATSEPVLAGGSTDTQYF.

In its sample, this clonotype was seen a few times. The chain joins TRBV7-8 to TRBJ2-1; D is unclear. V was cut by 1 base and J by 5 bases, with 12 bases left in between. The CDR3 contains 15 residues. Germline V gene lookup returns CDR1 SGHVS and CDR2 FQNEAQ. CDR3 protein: CASSLVGQVNNEQFF. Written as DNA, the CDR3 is TGTGCCAGCAGCTTAGTCGGGCAGGTCAACAATGAGCAGTTCTTC.

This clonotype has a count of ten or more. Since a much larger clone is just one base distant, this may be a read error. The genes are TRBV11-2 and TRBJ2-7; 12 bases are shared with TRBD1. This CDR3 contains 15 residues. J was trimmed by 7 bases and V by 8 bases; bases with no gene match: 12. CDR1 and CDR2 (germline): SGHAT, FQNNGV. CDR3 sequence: CASDSGTGGHNEQYF. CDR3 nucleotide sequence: TGTGCCAGCGACTCCGGGACAGGGGGCCACAATGAGCAGTACTTC.

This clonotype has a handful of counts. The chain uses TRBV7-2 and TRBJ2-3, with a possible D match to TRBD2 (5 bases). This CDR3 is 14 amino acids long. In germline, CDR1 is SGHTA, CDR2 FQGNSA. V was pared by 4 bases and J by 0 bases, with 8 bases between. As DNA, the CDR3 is TGTGCCAGCAGCTCGGACTCGAGCACAGATACGCAGTATTTT. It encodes CASSSDSSTDTQYF.

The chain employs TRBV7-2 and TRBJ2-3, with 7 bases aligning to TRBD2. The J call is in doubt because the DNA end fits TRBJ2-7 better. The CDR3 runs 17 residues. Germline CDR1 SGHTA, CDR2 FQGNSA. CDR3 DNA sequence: TGTGCCAGCAGCGTCCTATACGGACTAGAAGGCAGCCACGAGCAGTACTTC. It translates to CASSVLYGLEGSHEQYF.

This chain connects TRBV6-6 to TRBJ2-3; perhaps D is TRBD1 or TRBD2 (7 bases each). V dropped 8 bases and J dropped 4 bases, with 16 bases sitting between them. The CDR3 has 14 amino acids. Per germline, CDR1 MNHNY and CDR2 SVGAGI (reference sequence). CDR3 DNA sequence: TGTGCCAGCGGACTAGGGGGCCGAGCAGATACGCAGTATTTT. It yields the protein CASGLGGRADTQYF.

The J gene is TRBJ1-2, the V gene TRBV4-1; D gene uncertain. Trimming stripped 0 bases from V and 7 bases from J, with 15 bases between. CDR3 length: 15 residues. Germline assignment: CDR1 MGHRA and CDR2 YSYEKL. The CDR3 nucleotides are TGCGCCAGCAGCCAAGAACGCGGTAGTAATCGTGGCTACACCTTC. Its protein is CASSQERGSNRGYTF.

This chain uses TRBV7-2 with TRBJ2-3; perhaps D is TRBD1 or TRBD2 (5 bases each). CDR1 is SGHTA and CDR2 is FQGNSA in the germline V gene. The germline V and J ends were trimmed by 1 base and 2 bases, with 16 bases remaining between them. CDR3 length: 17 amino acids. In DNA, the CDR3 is TGTGCCAGCAGCTTAGGGCTGTTGGGGGATCTCACAGATACGCAGTATTTT. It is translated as CASSLGLLGDLTDTQYF.

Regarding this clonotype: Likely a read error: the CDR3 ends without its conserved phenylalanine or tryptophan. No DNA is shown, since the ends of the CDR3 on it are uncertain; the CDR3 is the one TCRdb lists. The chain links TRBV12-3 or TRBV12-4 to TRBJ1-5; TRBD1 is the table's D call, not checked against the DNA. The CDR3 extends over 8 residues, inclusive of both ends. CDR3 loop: CASSYRQG.

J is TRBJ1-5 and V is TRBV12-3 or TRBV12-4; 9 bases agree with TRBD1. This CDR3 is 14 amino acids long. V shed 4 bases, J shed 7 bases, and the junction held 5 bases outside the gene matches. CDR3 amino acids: CASSSTGGGQPQHF. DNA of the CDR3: TGTGCCAGCAGTTCGACAGGGGGTGGCCAGCCCCAGCATTTT.

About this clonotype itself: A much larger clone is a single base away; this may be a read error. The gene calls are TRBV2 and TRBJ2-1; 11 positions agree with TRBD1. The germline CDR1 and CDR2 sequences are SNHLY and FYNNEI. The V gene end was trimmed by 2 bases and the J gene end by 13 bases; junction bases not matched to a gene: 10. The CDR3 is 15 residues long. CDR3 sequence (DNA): TGTGCCAGCAGTGAATGGACAGGGGGCTTTGAGACCCAGTTCTTC. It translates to CASSEWTGGFETQFF.

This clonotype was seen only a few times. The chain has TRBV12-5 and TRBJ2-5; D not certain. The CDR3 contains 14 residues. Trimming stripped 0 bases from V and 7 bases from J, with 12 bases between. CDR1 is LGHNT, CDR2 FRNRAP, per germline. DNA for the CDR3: TGTGCTAGTGGTTTGGTACCGCAGTGGGGGACCCAGTACTTC. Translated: CASGLVPQWGTQYF.

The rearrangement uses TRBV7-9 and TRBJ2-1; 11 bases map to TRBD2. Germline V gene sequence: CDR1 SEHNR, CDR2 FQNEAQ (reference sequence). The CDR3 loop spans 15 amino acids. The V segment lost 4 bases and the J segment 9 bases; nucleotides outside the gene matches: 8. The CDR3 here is CASSSTSGVLGEQFF. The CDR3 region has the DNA TGTGCCAGCAGCTCGACTAGCGGGGTATTGGGTGAGCAGTTCTTC.

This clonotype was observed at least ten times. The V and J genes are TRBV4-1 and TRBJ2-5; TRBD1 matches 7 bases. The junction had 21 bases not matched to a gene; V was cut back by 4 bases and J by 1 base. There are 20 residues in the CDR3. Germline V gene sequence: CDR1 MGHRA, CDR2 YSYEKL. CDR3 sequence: CASSPRQGMGLTRTQETQYF. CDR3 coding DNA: TGCGCCAGCAGCCCTAGACAGGGTATGGGTCTTACGCGGACCCAAGAGACCCAGTACTTC.

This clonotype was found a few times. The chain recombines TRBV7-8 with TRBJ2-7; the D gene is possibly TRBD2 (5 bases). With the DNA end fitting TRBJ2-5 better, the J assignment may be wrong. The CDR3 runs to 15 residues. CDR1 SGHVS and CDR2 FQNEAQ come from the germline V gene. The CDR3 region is CASRKTRDYYETQYF. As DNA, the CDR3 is TGTGCCAGCAGGAAAACTCGAGACTATTATGAGACCCAGTACTTC.

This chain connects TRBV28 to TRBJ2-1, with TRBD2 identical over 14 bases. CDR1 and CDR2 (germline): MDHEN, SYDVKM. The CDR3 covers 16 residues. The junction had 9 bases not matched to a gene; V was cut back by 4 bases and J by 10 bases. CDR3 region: CASSSRGLAGVYEQFF. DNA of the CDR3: TGTGCCAGCAGTTCGCGGGGACTAGCGGGAGTCTACGAGCAGTTCTTC.

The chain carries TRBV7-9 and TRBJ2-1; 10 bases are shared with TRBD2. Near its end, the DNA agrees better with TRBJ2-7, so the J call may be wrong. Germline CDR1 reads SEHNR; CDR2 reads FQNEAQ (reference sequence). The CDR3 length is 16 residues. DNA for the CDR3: TGTGCCAGCAGCTTAGTGCGGTCTAGCGGGGGCGACGAGCAGTACTTC. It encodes CASSLVRSSGGDEQYF.

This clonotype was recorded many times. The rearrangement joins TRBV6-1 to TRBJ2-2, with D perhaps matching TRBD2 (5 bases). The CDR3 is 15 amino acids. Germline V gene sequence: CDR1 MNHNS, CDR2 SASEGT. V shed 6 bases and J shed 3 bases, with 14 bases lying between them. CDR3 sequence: CASRSVGGYTGELFF. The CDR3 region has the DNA TGTGCCAGCAGGTCCGTCGGAGGTTACACCGGGGAGCTGTTTTTT.